Below are 23 T cell receptor beta chains sequenced from a single sample in a study of spatial heterogeneity in lung cancer. This sample's time point: blood at routine non-recurrence follow-up after resection. TCRdb recomputed calls from the 5' RACE reads with MiXCR, one row per CDR3 protein. Of 110,000 or so distinct CDR3 sequences in the sample, roughly 10% are singletons; the top ten hold 24%. This sample comprised PBMCs, obtained at follow-up. All receptors come from a female donor with early-stage non-small cell lung cancer.

This clonotype was counted between two and nine times. The chain employs TRBV20-1 and TRBJ2-5; 7 bases are shared with TRBD1. V was pared by 5 bases and J by 0 bases, with 15 bases of the junction left unmatched. This CDR3 comprises 17 residues. The germline V gene encodes CDR1 DFQATT and CDR2 SNEGSKA (reference sequence). DNA of the CDR3: TGCAGTGCTCGTGACAGGGTAGTAATCAGTGACCAAGAGACCCAGTACTTC. Translation: CSARDRVVISDQETQYF.

This clonotype has at least ten counts. The chain has TRBV29-1 and TRBJ2-5; maybe TRBD2 (5 bases). V lost 7 bases and J 5 bases, leaving 14 bases between the germline ends. CDR1 and CDR2 (germline): SQVTM, ANQGSEA. The CDR3 sequence is 12 residues long. CDR3 bases: TGCAGCGGTTTACGAGGGCGCGAGACCCAGTACTTC. Amino acids: CSGLRGRETQYF.

The chain has TRBV10-3 and TRBJ1-1; D perhaps matches TRBD1 (5 bases). V gave up 4 bases and J gave up 1 base, with 7 bases separating them. The CDR3 consists of 13 residues. Per the germline V gene, CDR1 is ENHRY and CDR2 is SYGVKD. The CDR3 loop is CAISVQENTEAFF. Here the CDR3 DNA reads TGTGCCATCAGTGTACAGGAGAACACTGAAGCTTTCTTT.

The J gene is TRBJ2-1, the V gene TRBV12-3 or TRBV12-4; D unresolved. V was trimmed by 3 bases and J by 0 bases, leaving 9 bases between them. The CDR3 is 15 residues long. The CDR3 DNA is TGTGCCAGCAGTTTGCGGCAGAGCTCCTACAATGAGCAGTTCTTC. The encoded protein is CASSLRQSSYNEQFF.

This clonotype came up many times. This chain joins TRBV6-2 or TRBV6-3 and TRBJ1-5; maybe TRBD1 (6 bases). The CDR3 is 15 residues long. Germline CDR1 and CDR2: MNHEY and SVGEGT. V shed 2 bases and J shed 3 bases, with 11 bases lying between them. CDR3 residues: CASSYGGHFNQPQHF. DNA for the CDR3: TGTGCCAGCAGTTACGGGGGACACTTCAATCAGCCCCAGCATTTT.

This clonotype turned up a few times. The chain is built from TRBV4-3 and TRBJ2-2; D remains unclear. Germline CDR1 and CDR2: LGHNA and YSLEER. The CDR3 is made up of 15 amino acids. V was trimmed by 6 bases and J by 4 bases, leaving 15 bases between them. The CDR3 region has the DNA TGCGCCAGCAGGCAACGGTCGATAGGCACCGGGGAGCTGTTTTTT. It specifies CASRQRSIGTGELFF.

This clonotype was counted a few times. This chain links TRBV20-1 with TRBJ1-1; the match to TRBD1 covers 7 bases. The germline V gene has CDR1 DFQATT and CDR2 SNEGSKA (reference sequence). The CDR3 sequence is 14 residues long. Trimming at V came to 3 bases and at J to 4 bases, leaving 8 bases not matched to a gene. CDR3 bases: TGCAGTGCTAGCCAGACAGCAGGGGGCACTGAAGCTTTCTTT. Protein: CSASQTAGGTEAFF.

This clonotype was detected ten times or more. This chain uses TRBV28 with TRBJ2-5; a possible D gene is TRBD2 (6 bases). The CDR3 runs 15 residues. Germline V gene lookup returns CDR1 MDHEN and CDR2 SYDVKM. Deletions cut 11 bases from V and 4 bases from J, with 23 bases between. This CDR3 is CAARTEGTLRETQYF. DNA for the CDR3: TGTGCCGCTCGAACGGAGGGTACATTGCGAGAGACCCAGTACTTC.

This clonotype has a handful of counts. The CDR3: CAIASDIDSPLHF. The CDR3 bases are TGTGCCATCGCATCGGACATCGATTCACCCCTCCACTTT. The chain couples TRBV10-3 to TRBJ1-6; D perhaps matches TRBD1 (5 bases). Germline V gene lookup returns CDR1 ENHRY and CDR2 SYGVKD. CDR3 size: 13 residues. Trimming removed 8 bases at V and 8 bases at J, with 13 bases between.

Only a few counts were recorded for this clonotype. The chain employs TRBV6-6 and TRBJ2-3; 10 bases are a match to TRBD2. The CDR3 length is 17 residues. Germline trimming cut 0 bases from V and 2 bases from J; bases unmatched to any gene: 5. Germline V gives CDR1 MNHNY, CDR2 SVGAGI (reference sequence). For the CDR3, the DNA is TGTGCCAGCAGTTACTCGACGCTAGCGGGAGCCACAGATACGCAGTATTTT. It encodes CASSYSTLAGATDTQYF.

This clonotype appeared a few times. The V and J genes are TRBV7-2 and TRBJ2-3; D unclear. V lost 1 base to trimming and J lost 2 bases, with 13 bases between them. This CDR3 is 16 amino acids long. The germline V gene has CDR1 SGHTA and CDR2 FQGNSA. The CDR3 coding sequence is TGTGCCAGCAGCTTAGGTGGACCCGCTGTCACAGATACGCAGTATTTT. Protein sequence: CASSLGGPAVTDTQYF.

This clonotype was counted between two and nine times. The gene calls are TRBV20-1 and TRBJ1-5, with D possibly TRBD1 on 5 matching bases. Germline CDR1 and CDR2: DFQATT and SNEGSKA (reference sequence). The CDR3 runs to 15 residues. V was trimmed by 6 bases and J by 1 base, leaving 16 bases between them. The CDR3 coding sequence is TGCAGTGCCCCACCTATCCGACAGAGCAATCAGCCCCAGCATTTT. It translates to CSAPPIRQSNQPQHF.

This clonotype turned up a few times. The chain recombines TRBV6-1 with TRBJ2-7, with 7 bases matching TRBD1. The ends lost 6 bases at V and 0 bases at J; junction bases unmatched: 5. The CDR3 is made up of 14 amino acids. CDR1 and CDR2 (germline): MNHNS, SASEGT. CDR3 protein: CASSPDRISYEQYF. DNA of the CDR3: TGTGCCAGCAGCCCGGACAGGATCTCCTACGAGCAGTACTTC.

There are a few counts of this clonotype. This rearrangement joins TRBV20-1 to TRBJ1-3, with D maybe TRBD1 (5 bases). Germline lookup yields CDR1 DFQATT and CDR2 SNEGSKA (reference sequence). The V end was cut by 0 bases, the J end by 2 bases, with 8 bases between. The CDR3 loop spans 14 amino acids. CDR3 region: CSARDLGAGNTIYF. CDR3 nucleotide sequence: TGCAGTGCTAGAGATCTGGGGGCTGGAAACACCATATATTTT.

This clonotype has just a few counts. The rearrangement uses TRBV12-3 or TRBV12-4 and TRBJ2-3; 9 positions agree with TRBD1. The CDR3 contains 15 residues. V was clipped by 3 bases and J by 2 bases; unmatched bases: 3. CDR3 protein: CASSFGQGNTDTQYF. CDR3 in DNA: TGTGCCAGCAGTTTTGGACAGGGGAACACAGATACGCAGTATTTT.

In nucleotides, the CDR3 is TGCGCCAGCAGCCTCCCGACTAGCGGGGCAGATACGCAGTATTTT. Its translation: CASSLPTSGADTQYF. J is TRBJ2-3 and V is TRBV5-1; TRBD2 aligns across 11 bases. V was clipped by 4 bases and J by 4 bases; unmatched bases: 5. This CDR3 is built from 15 residues. Germline V gene sequence: CDR1 SGHRS, CDR2 YFSETQ.

The chain has TRBV11-2 and TRBJ1-4; no reliable D call. This CDR3 comprises 13 residues. Trimming left V 1 base short and J 6 bases short, with 6 bases between. Per germline, CDR1 SGHAT and CDR2 FQNNGV. The CDR3 DNA reads as TGTGCCAGCAGCTTAGGTACAGATGAAAAACTGTTTTTT. Its protein product is CASSLGTDEKLFF.

The chain employs TRBV20-1 and TRBJ2-1, with no clear D. This CDR3 is built from 12 residues. The V end was cut by 3 bases, the J end by 4 bases, with 7 bases between. Germline V gene sequence: CDR1 DFQATT, CDR2 SNEGSKA (reference sequence). The CDR3 DNA reads as TGCAGTGCTAGCAGCCAATACAATGAGCAGTTCTTC. Its translation is CSASSQYNEQFF.

This clonotype was detected many times. The rearrangement joins TRBV7-9 to TRBJ1-2; 7 nucleotides align to TRBD1. The V gene end was trimmed by 6 bases and the J gene end by 8 bases; junction bases not matched to a gene: 12. CDR3 size: 14 residues. Germline lookup yields CDR1 SEHNR and CDR2 FQNEAQ (reference sequence). In DNA form, the CDR3 reads TGTGCCAGCAGGCAAGGGGGCGGACAGGCCGGCTACACCTTC. Its translation is CASRQGGGQAGYTF.

The sample holds many counts of this clonotype. This sequence joins TRBV29-1 and TRBJ2-3; the D call may be TRBD1 or TRBD2 (5 bases each). V lost 7 bases and J 4 bases, leaving 18 bases between the germline ends. Germline CDR1 SQVTM, CDR2 ANQGSEA. The CDR3 covers 14 residues. CDR3 protein: CSAASQGAPDTQYF. The CDR3 bases are TGCAGCGCAGCTTCGCAGGGAGCCCCAGATACGCAGTATTTT.

The V call is TRBV4-2, the J call TRBJ2-3; 9 bases align to TRBD2. This CDR3 comprises 16 residues. V was pared by 0 bases and J by 5 bases, with 6 bases of the junction left unmatched. Germline-derived CDR1 and CDR2 are LGHNA and YNFKEQ. This CDR3 is CASSQDPGLAVDTQYF. The CDR3 region has the DNA TGTGCCAGCAGCCAAGACCCGGGACTAGCTGTAGATACGCAGTATTTT.

This clonotype was observed many times. The rearrangement uses TRBV27 and TRBJ2-7; TRBD2 aligns across 7 bases. CDR3 length: 13 residues. V lost 5 bases, J lost 7 bases, and 8 bases stayed unmatched. The germline CDR1 and CDR2 sequences are MNHEY and SMNVEV (reference sequence). In DNA, the CDR3 is TGTGCCAGCAGTCACGGGACTACCAGGGAGCAGTACTTC. Amino acid sequence: CASSHGTTREQYF.

In its sample, this clonotype was seen many times. The rearrangement joins TRBV15 to TRBJ2-5, with D tentatively TRBD1 or TRBD2 (5 bases each). The CDR3 totals 13 residues. The V gene lost 3 bases and the J gene lost 6 bases, with 11 bases spanning the gap. Looked up from germline, CDR1 is LNHNV and CDR2 is YYDKDF (reference sequence). The CDR3 coding sequence is TGTGCCACCAGCAGGGGACGGGTACAGACCCAGTACTTC. Its protein is CATSRGRVQTQYF.